Described below is a single TCR beta chain sequence and its context. Antigen: not known. Other DNA sequences within the sample encode an identical CDR3. This entry belongs to a study of shared clonotypes between healthy human individuals. Overall study context: The composition of the donors was a couple of women and a few men aged 18 to 49. Study results and limitations: Larger estimated richness was generally recorded for naive subsets relative to memory subsets.

Sequenced by immunoSEQ multiplex PCR; TCRdb stores in-frame clones only, minus some. The top ten hold 1.2% of the sample, which has about 1,900,000 clones, roughly 94% seen once. Terminally differentiated effector memory CD45RA+ cells were excluded by CCR7 positive selection of CD45RO-negative cells. Healthy and HIV-negative, the adult donors had no recent acute infections or vaccinations. This TCR came from a man younger than 35 in good health. The sequenced sample was naive CD8+ T cells sorted from blood.

The CDR3 reads CASSQEGYNEQFF. DNA for the CDR3: TGCGCCAGCAGCCAAGAAGGTTACAATGAGCAGTTCTTC. The chain couples TRBV4-3 to TRBJ2-1, with D unresolved. The V and J ends lost 0 bases and 4 bases respectively, with 4 bases between them. The germline gives CDR1 LGHNA, CDR2 YSLEER. The CDR3 length is 13 residues.